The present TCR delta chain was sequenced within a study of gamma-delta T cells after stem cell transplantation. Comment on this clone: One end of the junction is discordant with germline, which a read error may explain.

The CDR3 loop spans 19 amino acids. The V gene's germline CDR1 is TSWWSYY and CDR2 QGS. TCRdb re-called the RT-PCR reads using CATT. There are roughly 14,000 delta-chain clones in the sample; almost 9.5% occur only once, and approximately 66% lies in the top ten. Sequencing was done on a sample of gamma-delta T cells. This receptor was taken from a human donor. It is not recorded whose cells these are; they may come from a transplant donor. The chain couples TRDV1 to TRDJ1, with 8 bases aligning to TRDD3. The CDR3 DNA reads TGTGCTATTGGGGAAAGCAGTCTCCCCCGACTGGGGGCCAGCGAACGACTCATCTTT. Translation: CAIGESSLPRLGASERLIF.